Listed below are T cell receptor beta chains from one sample, sequenced in a study of Ad26.COV2.S vaccination and SARS-CoV-2 variants. Profiling relied on immunoSEQ multiplex PCR, and the TCRdb table lists in-frame clones only, not all of them. The table shows 350,000 to 450,000 clones, with around 86% occurring only once. The input for sequencing was peripheral blood, taken in a trial of Ad26.COV2.S vaccine versus placebo. The receptors derive from a person aged 18-65 years who received the Ad26.COV2.S COVID-19 vaccine or a placebo. Both conserved end residues are part of each CDR3. The D gene is left open where the match is weak. Size is omitted from some rows. Given values are once, few, many or a class for expanded clones.

>TRBV5-6|NA|NA|TRBJ2-7
TGTGCCAGCAGCTTGAATCCGGGGGCGCCAAGCGAGCAGTACTTC
CASSLNPGAPSEQYF
>TRBV19|NA|TRBD1|TRBJ1-1
TGTGCCAGTAGTACCGGACAGGGGGCGGCTACTGAAGCTTTCTTT
CASSTGQGAATEAFF
>TRBV5-1|NA|NA|TRBJ2-7
TGCGCCAGCAGCTTGAATACAGGGCGAGCCTACGAGCAGTACTTC
CASSLNTGRAYEQYF
>TRBV7-8|NA|NA|TRBJ1-1
TGTGCCAGCAGCTTAATGCGGAACACTGAAGCTTTCTTT
CASSLMRNTEAFF
>TRBV15|NA|NA|TRBJ2-7
TGTGCCACCAGCAGGGACTATGAGGCCTACGAGCAGTACTTC
CATSRDYEAYEQYF
>TRBV25-1|NA|NA|TRBJ1-5
TGTGCCAGCACAGGATCAGGCAATCAGCCCCAGCATTTT
CASTGSGNQPQHF
>TRBV5-1|NA|NA|TRBJ2-1
TGCGCCAGCAGCTTGGCGTCACCCAAATACAATGAGCAGTTCTTC
CASSLASPKYNEQFF
>TRBV2|NA|NA|TRBJ2-5
TGTGCCAGCAGTGGACTCCCCCCACAAGAGACCCAGTACTTC
CASSGLPPQETQYF
>TRBV10-3|NA|NA|TRBJ2-7
TGTGCCACTCGACAGCCCCTCTACGAGCAGTACTTC
CATRQPLYEQYF
>TRBV27|few|NA|TRBJ1-2
TGTGCCAGCAGTTCACAGGCAACCCTGGTCGCGTATGGCTACACCTTC
CASSSQATLVAYGYTF
>TRBV30|NA|NA|TRBJ1-2
TGTGCCTGGAGGGGCGGGGATGGCTACACCTTC
CAWRGGDGYTF
>TRBV7-2|NA|TRBD2|TRBJ2-5
TGTGCCAGCAGCTTCCCGGCGGGGGGGCAAGAGACCCAGTACTTC
CASSFPAGGQETQYF
>TRBV7-9|NA|TRBD1|TRBJ1-2
TGTGCCAGCAGCTTAGGGGGGACAGGGCCACTTTATGGCTACACCTTC
CASSLGGTGPLYGYTF
>TRBV7-7|NA|TRBD2|TRBJ2-3
TGTGCTAGCAGCTCGGGACTAAGCACAGATACGCAGTATTTT
CASSSGLSTDTQYF
>TRBV18|few|TRBD1|TRBJ1-1
TGTGCCAGCTCATCCAAGGGGGCGAACACTGAAGCTTTCTTT
CASSSKGANTEAFF
>TRBV11-1|NA|NA|TRBJ1-1
TGTGCCAGCCGCTTTGCCCAGGAAAACACTGAAGCTTTCTTT
CASRFAQENTEAFF
>TRBV28|NA|TRBD1|TRBJ2-7
TGTGCCAGCAGTTTCCGGCCAGGGGGAGAGCAGTACTTC
CASSFRPGGEQYF
>TRBV6-6|few|TRBD1|TRBJ1-1
TGTGCCAGCAGTTACTCGACAGGGGGGACTGAAGCTTTCTTT
CASSYSTGGTEAFF
>TRBV4-2|NA|NA|TRBJ2-7
TGTGCCAGCAGCCAAGAGTCAACAGCCTATGAGTTCTACGAGCAGTACTTC
CASSQESTAYEFYEQYF
>TRBV7-9|NA|TRBD1|TRBJ2-2
TGTGCCAGCAACTTGGGACAGGGGAGCACCGGGGAGCTGTTTTTT
CASNLGQGSTGELFF
>TRBV5-1|NA|NA|TRBJ2-5
TGCGCCAGCAGCTTGGGGAGGGGGCCCCAAGAGACCCAGTACTTC
CASSLGRGPQETQYF
>TRBV7-9|medium-sized|NA|TRBJ2-7
TGTGCCAGCAGCTTAGGGGCCTATCTATCCTACGAGCAGTACTTC
CASSLGAYLSYEQYF